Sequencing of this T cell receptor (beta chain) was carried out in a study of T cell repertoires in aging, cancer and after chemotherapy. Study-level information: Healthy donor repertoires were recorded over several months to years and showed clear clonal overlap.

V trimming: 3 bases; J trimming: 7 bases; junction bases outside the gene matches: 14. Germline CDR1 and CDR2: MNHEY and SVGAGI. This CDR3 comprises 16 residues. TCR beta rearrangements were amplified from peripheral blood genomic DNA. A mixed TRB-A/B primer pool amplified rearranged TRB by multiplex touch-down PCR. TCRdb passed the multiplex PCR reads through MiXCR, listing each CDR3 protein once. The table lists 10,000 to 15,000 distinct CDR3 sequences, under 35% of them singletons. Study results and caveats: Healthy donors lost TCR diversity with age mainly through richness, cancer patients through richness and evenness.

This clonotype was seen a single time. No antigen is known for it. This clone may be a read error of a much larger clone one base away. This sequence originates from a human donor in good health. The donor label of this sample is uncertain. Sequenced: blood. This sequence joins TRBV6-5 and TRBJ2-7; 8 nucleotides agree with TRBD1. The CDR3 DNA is TGTGCCAGCAGTTATATACGGGACAGGTCTTCTCTTGAGCAGTACTTC. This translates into CASSYIRDRSSLEQYF.